The sequence of this TCR beta chain was determined in a study of identical twins. Study-wide results and limits: Abundant beta clonotypes from cord blood bore fewer insertions; memory repertoires lacked this pattern.

Using its own MiXCR run on the 5' RACE reads, TCRdb lists one record per CDR3 protein. The sample contains around 690,000 distinct CDR3 sequences, about 20% of which appear only once. This clonotype was counted a few times. Its antigen is not identified. This same sample was also part of a study on T cells expressing NK-cell markers.

This TCR was sampled from a woman aged 18-30 years in good health. Input material: PBMCs.

As DNA, the CDR3 is TGTGCCAGCAGGGGACTTAATAATTCACCCCTCCACTTT. Encoded protein: CASRGLNNSPLHF. The chain has TRBV7-9 and TRBJ1-6; possibly TRBD1 for D (5 bases). This CDR3 region has 13 residues. Between the trimmed V and J ends, which lost 6 bases and 5 bases, there was a span of 8 bases. Germline V gene sequence: CDR1 SEHNR, CDR2 FQNEAQ (reference sequence).